The 32 T cell receptor beta chains below all came from one sample that was sequenced in a study of blood T cell repertoires in COVID-19. Using immunoSEQ multiplex PCR, the repertoire was profiled, and TCRdb retains in-frame clones only, with some absent. The table lists under 130,000 clones, 80% to 90% of them singletons. The specimen was peripheral blood. The receptors here all came from an elderly woman with acute or convalescent COVID-19.

The chain recombines TRBV12-3 or TRBV12-4 with TRBJ1-2; D is possibly TRBD1 (5 bases). This CDR3 is built from 12 residues. Between the trimmed V and J ends, which lost 5 bases and 4 bases, there was a span of 8 bases. In DNA form, the CDR3 reads TGTGCCAGCAGTACCCAGGGCTATGGCTACACCTTC. This codes for CASSTQGYGYTF.

The V call is TRBV29-1, the J call TRBJ1-3; D gene unclear. With 5 bases removed from V and 4 bases from J, the gap between germline ends came to 6 bases. In germline, CDR1 is SQVTM, CDR2 ANQGSEA. The CDR3 extends over 11 amino acids. CDR3 sequence reads: CSVFEGNTIYF. Here the CDR3 DNA reads TGCAGCGTTTTCGAGGGAAACACCATATATTTT.

This clone came up once. DNA for the CDR3: TGTGCCAGCAGTGAAGCTACAGGGGGAGGGTATGGCTACACCTTC. It codes for CASSEATGGGYGYTF. The rearrangement joins TRBV2 to TRBJ1-2; 8 bases fit TRBD1. The trim removed 0 bases at V and 5 bases at J, leaving 5 bases unmatched. CDR1 is SNHLY and CDR2 is FYNNEI in the germline V gene. The CDR3 has 15 amino acids.

This clone was detected ten times or more. The rearrangement uses TRBV9 and TRBJ2-3; 9 nucleotides align to TRBD2. V gave up 3 bases and J gave up 7 bases; unmatched junction bases: 12. This CDR3 region has 16 residues. Looked up from germline, CDR1 is SGDLS and CDR2 is YYNGEE. The CDR3 DNA follows: TGTGCCAGCAGCGCAGGACGACCTAGCGGGGTCAATACGCAGTATTTT. This sequence encodes CASSAGRPSGVNTQYF.

J is TRBJ2-7 and V is TRBV2; TRBD1 might be the D (7 bases). Germline lookup yields CDR1 SNHLY and CDR2 FYNNEI. The ends were cut back, 8 bases at V and 2 bases at J, with 16 bases in the middle. The CDR3 runs 14 residues. The chain's CDR3 is CASLRRDRAYEQYF. The CDR3, as DNA: TGTGCCAGCCTCCGGCGGGACAGAGCCTACGAGCAGTACTTC.

The V and J genes are TRBV7-3 and TRBJ1-2, with D perhaps TRBD1 (5 bases). Trimming left V 4 bases short and J 6 bases short, with 15 bases between. Per the germline V gene, CDR1 is SGHTA and CDR2 is FQGTGA. This CDR3 region has 14 residues. This CDR3 is CASSSTAGGNGYTF. Written as DNA, the CDR3 is TGTGCCAGCAGCTCAACGGCGGGGGGAAATGGCTACACCTTC. The whole variable domain, remainder taken from reference TRBV7-3 and TRBJ1-2, is GAGVSQTPSNKVTEKGKYVELRCDPISGHTALYWYRQSLGQGPEFLIYFQGTGAADDSGLPNDRFFAVRPEGSVSTLKIQRTERGDSAVYLCASSSTAGGNGYTFGSGTRLTVV.

A single count supports this clone. The rearrangement links TRBV12-2 to TRBJ1-2; the table's TRBD1 call for D was not verified on the DNA. TRBV12-2 has pseudogene status. This CDR3 has 15 residues. The CDR3 DNA follows: TGTGCAAGTCGCACATCCTCAGGGGGGCTTGGGGATTGCACCTTC. Translated, it gives CASRTSSGGLGDCTF.

V usage is TRBV5-1 and J usage is TRBJ1-3, with TRBD1 as a possible D gene (6 bases). Germline loops: CDR1 SGHRS, CDR2 YFSETQ. The V and J ends lost 3 bases and 1 base respectively, with 23 bases between them. This CDR3 has 19 residues. The CDR3 spells CASSSGGAPGARSGNTIYF. The CDR3 DNA sequence: TGCGCCAGCAGCTCTGGGGGGGCGCCAGGGGCGCGTTCTGGAAACACCATATATTTT.

The chain is built from TRBV5-1 and TRBJ1-2, with D possibly TRBD1 on 5 matching bases. V lost 0 bases to trimming and J lost 8 bases, with 20 bases between them. Germline CDR1 is SGHRS and CDR2 is YFSETQ. The CDR3 is 16 residues long. The CDR3 here is CASSLGQKPPSGGYTF. CDR3 DNA sequence: TGCGCCAGCAGCTTGGGACAGAAACCACCCTCGGGCGGCTACACCTTC.

V gene TRBV5-1 combines with J gene TRBJ2-7; 10 nucleotides line up with TRBD1. The CDR3 runs to 15 residues. Germline loops: CDR1 SGHRS, CDR2 YFSETQ. Trimming at V came to 3 bases and at J to 3 bases, leaving 6 bases not matched to a gene. CDR3 DNA: TGCGCCAGCAGCTCCCGGGACAGGGGTATCTACGAGCAGTACTTC. Translating it yields CASSSRDRGIYEQYF.

J is TRBJ2-7 and V is TRBV10-3; 8 bases map to TRBD2. The germline CDR1 and CDR2 sequences are ENHRY and SYGVKD. The CDR3 extends over 13 amino acids. Trimming cost V 6 bases and J 2 bases; bases outside gene matches: 3. The CDR3 nucleotides are TGTGCCATCAGACTAGCGGATGCCTACGAGCAGTACTTC. Protein sequence: CAIRLADAYEQYF.

V is TRBV29-1 and J is TRBJ1-4; 8 nucleotides match TRBD1. With 4 bases clipped from V and 8 bases from J, the junction kept 6 bases outside the gene matches. From germline, CDR1 is SQVTM and CDR2 ANQGSEA. The CDR3 totals 13 residues. CDR3 nucleotides: TGCAGCGTTGCGGACAGGGTCGGGGAAAAACTGTTTTTT. As protein: CSVADRVGEKLFF.

The V and J genes are TRBV30 and TRBJ2-7, with 7 bases lining up with TRBD2. Germline V CDR1 and CDR2: GTSNPN, SVGIG (reference sequence). J lost 7 bases, V lost 5 bases, and 11 bases had no gene match. The CDR3 length is 13 residues. Here the CDR3 reads CAWGEGAPQEQYF. Written as DNA, the CDR3 is TGTGCCTGGGGGGAGGGAGCTCCGCAAGAGCAGTACTTC.

This chain joins TRBV9 and TRBJ2-3, with D possibly matching TRBD1 (6 bases). Germline CDR1 is SGDLS and CDR2 is YYNGEE. The CDR3 sequence is 17 residues long. V was shortened by 3 bases and J by 1 base, with 18 bases between the two germline ends. The CDR3 protein is CASSATGTNSGTDTQYF. CDR3 sequence (DNA): TGTGCCAGCAGCGCGACAGGCACAAACTCTGGCACAGATACGCAGTATTTT.

The rearrangement links TRBV6-4 to TRBJ1-1; the match to TRBD1 covers 8 bases. Losses at the gene ends were 7 bases for V and 2 bases for J; bases not matched to a gene: 9. There are 15 residues in the CDR3. CDR1 and CDR2 (germline): MRHNA, SNTAGT. CDR3: CASNRDRFVNTEAFF. The CDR3 region has the DNA TGTGCCAGCAACCGGGACAGGTTTGTTAACACTGAAGCTTTCTTT.

The chain joins TRBV29-1 to TRBJ2-3; D is perhaps TRBD2 (7 bases). CDR1 and CDR2 from the germline V gene are SQVTM and ANQGSEA. The CDR3 spans 14 residues. The V end was cut by 6 bases, the J end by 2 bases, with 15 bases between. CDR3 amino acids: CSVQGTTHTDTQYF. CDR3 coding DNA: TGCAGCGTCCAGGGGACTACCCACACAGATACGCAGTATTTT.

V gene TRBV5-8 combines with J gene TRBJ2-1; 8 bases are shared with TRBD1. V was pared by 6 bases and J by 7 bases, with 9 bases of the junction left unmatched. The CDR3 totals 14 residues. The germline CDR1 and CDR2 sequences are SGHTS and YDEGEE. For the CDR3, the DNA is TGTGCCAGCATTTCCCAGGGGGCGCGGAATGAGCAGTTCTTC. Its translation is CASISQGARNEQFF.

V usage is TRBV15 and J usage is TRBJ2-6; D is perhaps TRBD2 (5 bases). The CDR3 runs 17 residues. Germline CDR1 reads LNHNV; CDR2 reads YYDKDF (reference sequence). The V gene lost 9 bases and the J gene lost 0 bases, with 18 bases spanning the gap. CDR3 nucleotide sequence: TGTGCCACGGTTTGGAGGCAGGCCCACTCTGGGGCCAACGTCCTGACTTTC. Residues: CATVWRQAHSGANVLTF.

This sequence joins TRBV6-5 and TRBJ2-7; TRBD2 is a possible D gene (6 bases). CDR1 MNHEY and CDR2 SVGAGI come from the germline V gene. V was clipped by 2 bases and J by 3 bases, with 11 bases between them. This CDR3 comprises 14 residues. The CDR3 is CASSYGVADYEQYF. The CDR3 DNA sequence: TGTGCCAGCAGTTACGGGGTAGCGGACTACGAGCAGTACTTC.

This clone has only a few counts. CDR3 sequence reads: CASSLLRMNTEAFF. CDR3 sequence (DNA): TGTGCCAGCAGCTTACTTCGTATGAACACTGAAGCTTTCTTT. The chain employs TRBV7-9 and TRBJ1-1, with D unresolved. The CDR3 contains 14 residues. The V gene's germline CDR1 is SEHNR and CDR2 FQNEAQ (reference sequence). Deletions cut 2 bases from V and 0 bases from J, with 7 bases between.

This chain links TRBV7-6 with TRBJ2-7, with D possibly being TRBD1 (6 bases). Germline-derived CDR1 and CDR2 are SGHVS and FNYEAQ. Trimming stripped 3 bases from V and 6 bases from J, with 6 bases between. This CDR3 has 11 amino acids. CDR3 residues: CASSLGAEQYF. CDR3 in DNA: TGTGCCAGCAGCTTGGGGGCCGAGCAGTACTTC.

This chain connects TRBV27 to TRBJ2-7; 8 bases are a match to TRBD2. Germline V gene lookup returns CDR1 MNHEY and CDR2 SMNVEV (reference sequence). With V trimmed by 5 bases and J by 3 bases, 9 bases remained unmatched. There are 15 residues in the CDR3. The CDR3 DNA sequence: TGTGCCAGCAGTCCTGGACTAGCTACCAACTACGAGCAGTACTTC. Encoded protein: CASSPGLATNYEQYF.

This clone was counted a single time. The chain recombines TRBV2 with TRBJ2-2, with 8 positions matching TRBD1. This CDR3 is 16 amino acids long. The germline gives CDR1 SNHLY, CDR2 FYNNEI. V shed 7 bases, J shed 3 bases, and the junction held 10 bases outside the gene matches. CDR3 sequence (DNA): TGTGCCAGCAAACCCCCGCCAGGGGGCTACACCGGGGAGCTGTTTTTT. Protein product: CASKPPPGGYTGELFF.

This chain uses TRBV29-1 with TRBJ1-1, with 9 bases fitting TRBD1. The CDR3 is 16 residues long. J gave up 0 bases and V 8 bases, and 13 bases lay outside the gene matches. Germline V gene data show CDR1 as SQVTM and CDR2 as ANQGSEA. The CDR3 coding sequence is TGCAGCACCTCATCCTGGACAGGGGCCATGAACACTGAAGCTTTCTTT. Protein sequence: CSTSSWTGAMNTEAFF.

The chain combines TRBV28 with TRBJ2-7, with 9 nucleotides matching TRBD2. The CDR3 contains 16 residues. V dropped 8 bases and J dropped 6; count of bases not matched to a gene: 17. Germline CDR1 is MDHEN and CDR2 is SYDVKM. This CDR3 is CASPPGVAGDVGEQYF. As DNA, the CDR3 is TGTGCCAGCCCCCCAGGGGTAGCGGGGGACGTGGGCGAGCAGTACTTC.

The chain couples TRBV5-1 to TRBJ2-6; D may be TRBD1 (5 bases). The CDR3 loop spans 14 amino acids. Germline CDR1 SGHRS, CDR2 YFSETQ. Trimming stripped 5 bases from V and 2 bases from J, with 8 bases between. CDR3 nucleotide sequence: TGCGCCAGCAGGAAGGGGACTGGGGCCAACGTCCTGACTTTC. This gives the protein CASRKGTGANVLTF.

This clone was observed a single time. The chain couples TRBV7-6 to TRBJ1-2; TRBD1 matches at 12 bases. Germline CDR1 and CDR2: SGHVS and FNYEAQ. Losses at the gene ends were 9 bases for V and 0 bases for J; bases not matched to a gene: 5. The CDR3 sequence is 15 residues long. CDR3 nucleotides: TGTGCCAGGGGGGACAGGGGGCTTCCTAACTATGGCTACACCTTC. Amino acid sequence: CARGDRGLPNYGYTF. Filled out from reference TRBV7-6 and TRBJ1-2, the complete variable domain reads GAGVSQSPRYKVTKRGQDVALRCDPISGHVSLYWYRQALGQGPEFLTYFNYEAQQDKSGLPNDRFSAERPEGSISTLTIQRTEQRDSAMYRCARGDRGLPNYGYTFGSGTRLTVV.

The chain joins TRBV6-5 to TRBJ1-6, with D possibly being TRBD1 (5 bases). The V gene's germline CDR1 is MNHEY and CDR2 SVGAGI. The CDR3 has 15 amino acids. V lost 7 bases and J lost 7, with 17 bases in between. The CDR3 DNA sequence: TGTGCCAGCATTCCCCGGGGGGTGGGCAATTCACCCCTCCACTTT. Its protein is CASIPRGVGNSPLHF.

The chain is built from TRBV9 and TRBJ2-7, with TRBD1 identical over 10 bases. Per the germline V gene, CDR1 is SGDLS and CDR2 is YYNGEE. After removal of 4 bases from V and 5 bases from J, the junction contained 6 bases not matched to a gene. This CDR3 has 14 amino acids. CDR3 DNA: TGTGCCAGCAGCTCCCGGGACAGGGGTGACGAGCAGTACTTC. It translates to CASSSRDRGDEQYF.

The chain recombines TRBV28 with TRBJ2-2; 8 nucleotides agree with TRBD2. This CDR3 is built from 19 residues. V lost 7 bases to trimming and J lost 5 bases; unmatched junction nucleotides: 21. CDR1 MDHEN and CDR2 SYDVKM come from the germline V gene. Written as DNA, the CDR3 is TGTGCCAGCACCGATTCCCTGGCGGGGGGCGCGGCTTGGACCGGGGAGCTGTTTTTT. It translates to CASTDSLAGGAAWTGELFF.

J is TRBJ1-1 and V is TRBV10-3; D is ambiguous. The CDR3 has 13 residues. Germline lookup yields CDR1 ENHRY and CDR2 SYGVKD. Trimming took 5 bases from V and 2 from J, leaving 9 bases between them. The CDR3 nucleotides read TGTGCCATCAGTTGGGCAGACAACACTGAAGCTTTCTTT. Protein sequence: CAISWADNTEAFF.

J is TRBJ2-3 and V is TRBV20-1; 8 nucleotides align to TRBD2. This CDR3 comprises 19 residues. J gave up 2 bases and V 3 bases, and 19 bases lay outside the gene matches. The germline V gene encodes CDR1 DFQATT and CDR2 SNEGSKA (reference sequence). The CDR3 spells CSASSGAGDLQYLTDTQYF. The DNA of the CDR3 is TGCAGTGCTAGTAGCGGGGCAGGGGACCTACAATACCTCACAGATACGCAGTATTTT.